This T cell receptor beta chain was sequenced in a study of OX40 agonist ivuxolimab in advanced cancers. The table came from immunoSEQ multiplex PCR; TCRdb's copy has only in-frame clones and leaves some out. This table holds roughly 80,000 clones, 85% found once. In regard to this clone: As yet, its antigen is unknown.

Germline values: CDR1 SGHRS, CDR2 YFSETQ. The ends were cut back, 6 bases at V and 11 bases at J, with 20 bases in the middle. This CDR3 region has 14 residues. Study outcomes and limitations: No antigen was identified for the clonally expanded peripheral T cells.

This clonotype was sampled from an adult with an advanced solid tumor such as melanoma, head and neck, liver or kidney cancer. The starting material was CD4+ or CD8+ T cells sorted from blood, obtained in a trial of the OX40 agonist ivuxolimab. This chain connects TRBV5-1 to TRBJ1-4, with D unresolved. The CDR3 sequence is CASTLNHEGDKLFF. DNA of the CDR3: TGCGCCAGCACCCTAAACCACGAGGGAGACAAACTGTTTTTT.